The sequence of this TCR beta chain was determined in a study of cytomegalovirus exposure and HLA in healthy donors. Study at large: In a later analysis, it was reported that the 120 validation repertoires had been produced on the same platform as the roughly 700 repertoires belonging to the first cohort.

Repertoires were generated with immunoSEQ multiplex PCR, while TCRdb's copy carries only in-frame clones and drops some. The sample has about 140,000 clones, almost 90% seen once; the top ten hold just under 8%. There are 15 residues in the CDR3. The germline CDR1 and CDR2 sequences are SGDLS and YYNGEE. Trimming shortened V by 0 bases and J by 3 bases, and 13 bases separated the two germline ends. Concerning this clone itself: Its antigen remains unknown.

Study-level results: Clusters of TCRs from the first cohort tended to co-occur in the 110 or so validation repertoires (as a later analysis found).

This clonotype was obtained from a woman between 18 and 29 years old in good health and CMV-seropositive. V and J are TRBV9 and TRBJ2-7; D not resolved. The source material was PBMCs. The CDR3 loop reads CASSVAESRYYEQYF. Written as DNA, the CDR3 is TGTGCCAGCAGCGTAGCCGAGTCGCGGTACTACGAGCAGTACTTC.